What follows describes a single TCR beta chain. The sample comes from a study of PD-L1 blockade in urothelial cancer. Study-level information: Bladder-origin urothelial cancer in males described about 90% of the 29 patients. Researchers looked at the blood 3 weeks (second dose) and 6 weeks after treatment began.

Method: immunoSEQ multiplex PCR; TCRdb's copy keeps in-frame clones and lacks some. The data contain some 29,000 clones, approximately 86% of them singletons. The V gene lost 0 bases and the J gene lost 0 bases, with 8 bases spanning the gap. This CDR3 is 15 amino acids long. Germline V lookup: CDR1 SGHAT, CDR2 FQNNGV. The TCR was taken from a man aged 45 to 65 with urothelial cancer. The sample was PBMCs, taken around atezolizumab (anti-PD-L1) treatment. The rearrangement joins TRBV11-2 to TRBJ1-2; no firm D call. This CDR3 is CASSLDGPSNYGYTF. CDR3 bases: TGTGCCAGCAGCTTAGATGGGCCCTCTAACTATGGCTACACCTTC. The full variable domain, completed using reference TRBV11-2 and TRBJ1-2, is EAGVAQSPRYKIIEKRQSVAFWCNPISGHATLYWYQQILGQGPKLLIQFQNNGVVDDSQLPKDRFSAERLKGVDSTLKIQPAKLEDSAVYLCASSLDGPSNYGYTFGSGTRLTVV.